A single sample gave rise to the 10 T cell receptor beta chains below, sequenced in a study of siplizumab effects on memory and regulatory T cells. The mixed lymphocyte reaction cells were held in coculture (37°C) for around 6 days. Libraries were prepared by immunoSEQ multiplex PCR; TCRdb keeps only in-frame clonotypes and omits some of them. Of fewer than 11,000 clones listed, 35% to 55% are singletons. Their antigen targets remain unknown. The specimen sequenced was CFSE-low (dividing) CD4+ T cells sorted from an allogeneic mixed lymphocyte reaction. These receptors were taken from a human donor in good health; the cells came from an allogeneic mixed lymphocyte reaction.

This clone appeared a few times. The rearrangement links TRBV5-4 to TRBJ2-7; D gene uncertain. The CDR3 contains 17 residues. Per the germline V gene, CDR1 is SGHNT and CDR2 is YYREEE (reference sequence). The germline V and J ends were trimmed by 4 bases and 0 bases, with 20 bases remaining between them. CDR3 region: CASSPHPGRVSSYEQYF. The CDR3, as DNA: TGTGCCAGCAGCCCTCACCCCGGACGCGTAAGCTCCTACGAGCAGTACTTC.

This clone is medium-sized. V gene TRBV5-1 combines with J gene TRBJ1-2; 8 nucleotides agree with TRBD1. V lost 4 bases and J lost 8; bases outside the gene matches: 7. The length of the CDR3 is 13 residues. Germline V gene sequence: CDR1 SGHRS, CDR2 YFSETQ. The CDR3 bases are TGCGCCAGCAGCCCCTCAGGGGGCTTGGGCTACACCTTC. Translation: CASSPSGGLGYTF.

The chain employs TRBV2 and TRBJ2-7; D remains ambiguous. CDR1 and CDR2 from the germline V gene are SNHLY and FYNNEI. With 7 bases removed from V and 5 bases from J, the gap between germline ends came to 15 bases. This CDR3 has 13 residues. In DNA, the CDR3 is TGTGCCAGCAATCCGGAGCTCCGCAACGAGCAGTACTTC. Translated: CASNPELRNEQYF.

This chain joins TRBV18 and TRBJ1-6, with D unclear. Deletions cut 6 bases from V and 7 bases from J, with 13 bases between. This CDR3 has 14 amino acids. Per the germline V gene, CDR1 is KGHSH and CDR2 is LQKENI. CDR3 protein: CASSNRLRNSPLHF. The CDR3 nucleotides read TGTGCCAGCTCTAATCGCCTCCGAAATTCACCCCTCCACTTT.

The CDR3 nucleotides are TGTGCCAGCAGTTTACTAGGGACAGGGGACTACAATGAGCAGTTCTTC. Protein product: CASSLLGTGDYNEQFF. The gene calls are TRBV27 and TRBJ2-1; 10 bases align to TRBD1. The CDR3 runs to 16 residues. V gave up 2 bases and J gave up 3 bases; unmatched junction bases: 4. CDR1 and CDR2 from the germline V gene are MNHEY and SMNVEV (reference sequence).

This clone occurred a few times. The chain joins TRBV5-8 to TRBJ1-5; D unresolved. V dropped 1 base and J dropped 5 bases, with 7 bases sitting between them. This CDR3 has 13 residues. Germline values: CDR1 SGHTS, CDR2 YDEGEE. The CDR3 coding sequence is TGTGCCAGCAGCTTGTGGAACGATCAGCCCCAGCATTTT. This codes for CASSLWNDQPQHF. Drawing the rest from reference TRBV5-8 and TRBJ1-5, the complete variable domain is EAGVTQSPTHLIKTRGQQATLRCSPISGHTSVYWYQQALGLGLQFLLWYDEGEERNRGNFPPRFSGRQFPNYSSELNVNALELEDSALYLCASSLWNDQPQHFGDGTRLSIL.

This sequence joins TRBV6-5 and TRBJ2-7; D is undetermined. V was clipped by 8 bases and J by 4 bases, with 15 bases between them. The CDR3 covers 13 residues. Germline values: CDR1 MNHEY, CDR2 SVGAGI. The CDR3 sequence: CASPAAVTYEQYF. The CDR3 DNA reads TGTGCCAGCCCGGCGGCTGTGACTTACGAGCAGTACTTC.

A note on this clone: Other DNA variants within this sample encode the same CDR3. The rearrangement uses TRBV30 and TRBJ1-5; D gene uncertain. The CDR3 contains 13 residues. Per the germline V gene, CDR1 is GTSNPN and CDR2 is SVGIG (reference sequence). The V and J ends lost 0 bases and 5 bases respectively, with 8 bases between them. DNA of the CDR3: TGTGCCTGGAGTGTGCGGTTGGATCAGCCCCAGCATTTT. It specifies CAWSVRLDQPQHF. Full variable domain (outside the CDR3, taken from reference TRBV30 and TRBJ1-5): SQTIHQWPATLVQPVGSPLSLECTVEGTSNPNLYWYRQAAGRGLQLLFYSVGIGQISSEVPQNLSASRPQDRQFILSSKKLLLSDSGFYLCAWSVRLDQPQHFGDGTRLSIL.

This clone was counted between two and nine times. The rearrangement uses TRBV19 and TRBJ1-2, with TRBD1 as a possible D gene (6 bases). The CDR3 loop spans 14 amino acids. The germline V gene has CDR1 LNHDA and CDR2 SQIVND (reference sequence). V lost 4 bases to trimming and J lost 4 bases, with 13 bases between them. CDR3 protein: CASSTRQVGYGYTF. The CDR3 DNA reads TGTGCCAGTAGTACCCGACAGGTCGGCTATGGCTACACCTTC.

CDR3 nucleotides: TGTGCCAGCAGCTTACACACAGGGGGGCAAGAGACCCAGTACTTC. Protein: CASSLHTGGQETQYF. This chain joins TRBV11-2 and TRBJ2-5; 8 bases map to TRBD1. The CDR3 is 15 amino acids. The germline CDR1 and CDR2 sequences are SGHAT and FQNNGV. V lost 2 bases and J lost 2; bases outside the gene matches: 4. Looking up the rest from reference TRBV11-2 and TRBJ2-5 gives the full variable domain: EAGVAQSPRYKIIEKRQSVAFWCNPISGHATLYWYQQILGQGPKLLIQFQNNGVVDDSQLPKDRFSAERLKGVDSTLKIQPAKLEDSAVYLCASSLHTGGQETQYFGPGTRLLVL.